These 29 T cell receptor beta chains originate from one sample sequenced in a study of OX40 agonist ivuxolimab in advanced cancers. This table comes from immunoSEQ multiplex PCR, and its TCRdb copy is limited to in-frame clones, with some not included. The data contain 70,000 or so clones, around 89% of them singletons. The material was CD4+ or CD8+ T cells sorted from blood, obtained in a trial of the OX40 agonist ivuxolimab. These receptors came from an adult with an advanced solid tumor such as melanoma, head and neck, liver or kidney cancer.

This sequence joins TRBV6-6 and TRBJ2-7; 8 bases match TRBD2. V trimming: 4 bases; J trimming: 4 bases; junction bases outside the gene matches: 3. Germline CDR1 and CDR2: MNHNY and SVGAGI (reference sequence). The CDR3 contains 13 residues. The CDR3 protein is CASSSRGGYEQYF. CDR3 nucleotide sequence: TGTGCCAGCAGTTCCCGGGGGGGGTACGAGCAGTACTTC.

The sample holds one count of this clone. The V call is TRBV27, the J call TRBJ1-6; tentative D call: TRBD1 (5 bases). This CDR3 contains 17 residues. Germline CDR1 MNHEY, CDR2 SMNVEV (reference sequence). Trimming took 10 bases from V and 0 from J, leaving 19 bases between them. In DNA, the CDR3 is TGTGCCATCCTGCCCCGGGACCGAAACTCCTATAATTCACCCCTCCACTTT. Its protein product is CAILPRDRNSYNSPLHF.

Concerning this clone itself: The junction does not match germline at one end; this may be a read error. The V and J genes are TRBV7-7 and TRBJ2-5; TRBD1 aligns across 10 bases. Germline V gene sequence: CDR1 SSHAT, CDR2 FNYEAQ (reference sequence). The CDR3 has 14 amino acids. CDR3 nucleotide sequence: TGTGCTAGCAGCTTAGACAGGGGGCATGAGACCCAGTACTTC. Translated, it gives CASSLDRGHETQYF. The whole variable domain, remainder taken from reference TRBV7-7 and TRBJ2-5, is GAGVSQSPRYKVTKRGQDVTLRCDPISSHATLYWYQQALGQGPEFLTYFNYEAQPDKSGLPSDRFSAERPEGSISTLTIQRTEQRDSAMYRCASSLDRGHETQYFGPGTRLLVL.

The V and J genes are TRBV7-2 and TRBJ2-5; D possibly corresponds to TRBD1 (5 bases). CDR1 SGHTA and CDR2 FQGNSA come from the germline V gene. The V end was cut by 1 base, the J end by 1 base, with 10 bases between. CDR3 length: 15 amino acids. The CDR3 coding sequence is TGTGCCAGCAGCTTAGGACCCAGGGCCCAAGAGACCCAGTACTTC. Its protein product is CASSLGPRAQETQYF.

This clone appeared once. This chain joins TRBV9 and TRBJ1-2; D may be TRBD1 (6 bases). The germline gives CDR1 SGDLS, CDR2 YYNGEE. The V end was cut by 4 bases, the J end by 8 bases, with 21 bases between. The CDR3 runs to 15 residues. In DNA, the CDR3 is TGTGCCAGCAGCCCTCAGACAGGTCTTGGTTTAGGCTACACCTTC. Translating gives CASSPQTGLGLGYTF.

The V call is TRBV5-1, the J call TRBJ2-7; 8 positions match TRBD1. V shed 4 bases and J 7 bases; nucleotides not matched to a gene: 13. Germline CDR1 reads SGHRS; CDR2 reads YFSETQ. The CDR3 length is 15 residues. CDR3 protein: CASSPDRAVVTEQYF. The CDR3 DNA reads TGCGCCAGCAGCCCGGACAGGGCCGTCGTTACGGAGCAGTACTTC.

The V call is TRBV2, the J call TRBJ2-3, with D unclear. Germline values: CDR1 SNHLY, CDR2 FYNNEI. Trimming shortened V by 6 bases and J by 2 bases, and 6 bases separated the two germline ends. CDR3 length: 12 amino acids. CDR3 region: CASRRNTDTQYF. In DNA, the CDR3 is TGTGCCAGCAGGCGGAACACAGATACGCAGTATTTT.

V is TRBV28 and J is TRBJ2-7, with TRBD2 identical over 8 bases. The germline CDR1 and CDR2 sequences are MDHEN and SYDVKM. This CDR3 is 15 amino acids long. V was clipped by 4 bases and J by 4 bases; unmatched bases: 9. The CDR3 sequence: CASSYTGTRAYEQYF. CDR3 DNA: TGTGCCAGCAGTTATACCGGGACTAGAGCTTACGAGCAGTACTTC.

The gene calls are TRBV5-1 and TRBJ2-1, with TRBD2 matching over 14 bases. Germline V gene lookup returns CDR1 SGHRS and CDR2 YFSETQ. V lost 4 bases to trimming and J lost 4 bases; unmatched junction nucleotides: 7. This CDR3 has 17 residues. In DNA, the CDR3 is TGCGCCAGCAGCCGCGGGACTAGCGGGAGAATGTACAATGAGCAGTTCTTC. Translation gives CASSRGTSGRMYNEQFF.

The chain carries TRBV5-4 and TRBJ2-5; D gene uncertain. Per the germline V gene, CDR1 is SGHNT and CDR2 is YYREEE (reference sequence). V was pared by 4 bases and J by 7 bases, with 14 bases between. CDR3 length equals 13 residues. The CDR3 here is CASSTPPPGTQYF. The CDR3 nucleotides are TGTGCCAGCAGCACCCCCCCACCCGGGACCCAGTACTTC.

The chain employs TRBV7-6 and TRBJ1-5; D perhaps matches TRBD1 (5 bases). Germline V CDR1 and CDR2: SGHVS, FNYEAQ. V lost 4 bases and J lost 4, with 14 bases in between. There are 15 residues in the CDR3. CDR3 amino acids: CASSSQRGTNQPQHF. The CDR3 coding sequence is TGTGCCAGCAGCTCCCAACGGGGGACGAATCAGCCCCAGCATTTT.

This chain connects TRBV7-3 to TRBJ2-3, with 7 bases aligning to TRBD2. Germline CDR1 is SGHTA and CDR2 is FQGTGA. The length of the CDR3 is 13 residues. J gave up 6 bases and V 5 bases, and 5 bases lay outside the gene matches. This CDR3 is CASSPSGPDTQYF. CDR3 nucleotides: TGTGCCAGCAGCCCTAGCGGACCCGATACGCAGTATTTT.

For the CDR3, the DNA is TGTGCCATCAGTGGAGCGGGAGCCACCGGGGAGCTGTTTTTT. Residues: CAISGAGATGELFF. The V call is TRBV10-3, the J call TRBJ2-2; 8 bases match TRBD2. There are 14 residues in the CDR3. The germline gives CDR1 ENHRY, CDR2 SYGVKD. After removal of 4 bases from V and 4 bases from J, the junction contained 2 bases not matched to a gene.

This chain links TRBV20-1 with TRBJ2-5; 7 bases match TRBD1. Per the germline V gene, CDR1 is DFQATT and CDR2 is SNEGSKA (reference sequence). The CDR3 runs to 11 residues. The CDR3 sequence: CRGDSLETQYF. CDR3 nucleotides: TGCAGGGGGGACAGTCTGGAGACCCAGTACTTC.

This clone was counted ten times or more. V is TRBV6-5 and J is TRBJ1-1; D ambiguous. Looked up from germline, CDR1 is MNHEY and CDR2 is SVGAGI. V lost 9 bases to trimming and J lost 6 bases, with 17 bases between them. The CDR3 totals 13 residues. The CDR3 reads CASWAGSVAEAFF. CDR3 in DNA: TGTGCCAGTTGGGCCGGATCTGTCGCTGAAGCTTTCTTT.

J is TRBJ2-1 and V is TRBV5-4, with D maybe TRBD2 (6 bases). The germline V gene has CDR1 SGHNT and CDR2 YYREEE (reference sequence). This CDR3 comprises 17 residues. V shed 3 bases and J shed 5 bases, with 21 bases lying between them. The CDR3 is CASSSAIWAGRNNEQFF. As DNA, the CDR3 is TGTGCCAGCAGCTCAGCAATCTGGGCAGGGAGGAACAATGAGCAGTTCTTC.

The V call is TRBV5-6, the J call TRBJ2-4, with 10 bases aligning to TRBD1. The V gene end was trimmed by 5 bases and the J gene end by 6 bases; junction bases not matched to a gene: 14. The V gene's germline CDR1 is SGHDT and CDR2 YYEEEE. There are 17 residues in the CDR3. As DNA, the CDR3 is TGTGCCAGCAGTTCGAGAGGGACAGGGGTTGAAGGAAACATTCAGTACTTC. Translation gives CASSSRGTGVEGNIQYF. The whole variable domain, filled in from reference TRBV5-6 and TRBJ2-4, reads DAGVTQSPTHLIKTRGQQVTLRCSPKSGHDTVSWYQQALGQGPQFIFQYYEEEERQRGNFPDRFSGHQFPNYSSELNVNALLLGDSALYLCASSSRGTGVEGNIQYFGAGTRLSVL.

The DNA for the CDR3 is TGTGCCAGCAGTTTGAGCGGGATCCTCGCGAACACCGGGGAGCTGTTTTTT. Residues: CASSLSGILANTGELFF. V usage is TRBV27 and J usage is TRBJ2-2; the match to TRBD2 covers 7 bases. V shed 3 bases, J shed 0 bases, and the junction held 7 bases outside the gene matches. This CDR3 is built from 17 residues. CDR1 and CDR2 from the germline V gene are MNHEY and SMNVEV (reference sequence).

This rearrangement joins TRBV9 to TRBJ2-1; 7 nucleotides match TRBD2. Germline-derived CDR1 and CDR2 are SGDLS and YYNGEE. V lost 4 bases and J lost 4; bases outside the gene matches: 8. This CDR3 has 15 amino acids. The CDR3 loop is CASSQTLAEYNEQFF. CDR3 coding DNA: TGTGCCAGCAGCCAAACTCTAGCGGAATACAATGAGCAGTTCTTC.

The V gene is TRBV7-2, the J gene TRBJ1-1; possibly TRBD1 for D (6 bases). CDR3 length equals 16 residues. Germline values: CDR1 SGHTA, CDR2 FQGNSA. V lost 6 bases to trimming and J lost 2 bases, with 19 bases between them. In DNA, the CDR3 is TGTGCCAGCAGACTAGGGGGACCTACGCTAAACACTGAAGCTTTCTTT. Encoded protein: CASRLGGPTLNTEAFF.

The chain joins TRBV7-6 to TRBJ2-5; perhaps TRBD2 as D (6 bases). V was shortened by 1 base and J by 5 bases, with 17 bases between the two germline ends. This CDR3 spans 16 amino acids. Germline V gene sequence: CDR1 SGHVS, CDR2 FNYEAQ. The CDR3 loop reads CASSLGSGPRGETQYF. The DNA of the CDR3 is TGTGCCAGCAGCTTAGGTAGCGGCCCTCGAGGGGAGACCCAGTACTTC.

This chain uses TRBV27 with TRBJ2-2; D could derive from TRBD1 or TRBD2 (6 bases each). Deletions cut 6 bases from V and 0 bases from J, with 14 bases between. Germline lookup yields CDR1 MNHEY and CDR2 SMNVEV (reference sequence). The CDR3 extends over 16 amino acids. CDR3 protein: CASRRDITANTGELFF. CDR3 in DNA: TGTGCCAGCAGGCGGGACATAACCGCGAACACCGGGGAGCTGTTTTTT.

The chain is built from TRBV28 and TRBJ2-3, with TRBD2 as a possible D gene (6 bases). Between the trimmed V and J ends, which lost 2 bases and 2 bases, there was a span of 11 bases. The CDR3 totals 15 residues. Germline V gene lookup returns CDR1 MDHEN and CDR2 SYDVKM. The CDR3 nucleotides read TGTGCCAGCAGTTTAAACGGGAGAGCCACAGATACGCAGTATTTT. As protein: CASSLNGRATDTQYF.

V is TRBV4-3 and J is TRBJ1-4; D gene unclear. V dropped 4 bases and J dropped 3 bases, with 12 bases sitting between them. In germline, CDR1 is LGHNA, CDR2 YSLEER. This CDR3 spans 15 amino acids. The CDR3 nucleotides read TGCGCCAGCAGCCCATTACCGCAGCCTAATGAAAAACTGTTTTTT. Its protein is CASSPLPQPNEKLFF.

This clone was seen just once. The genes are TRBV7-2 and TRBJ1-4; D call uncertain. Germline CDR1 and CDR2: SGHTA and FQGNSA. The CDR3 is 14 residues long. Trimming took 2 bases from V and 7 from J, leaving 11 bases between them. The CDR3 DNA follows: TGTGCCAGCAGCTTAACAACCCGGGGTGAAAAACTGTTTTTT. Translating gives CASSLTTRGEKLFF.

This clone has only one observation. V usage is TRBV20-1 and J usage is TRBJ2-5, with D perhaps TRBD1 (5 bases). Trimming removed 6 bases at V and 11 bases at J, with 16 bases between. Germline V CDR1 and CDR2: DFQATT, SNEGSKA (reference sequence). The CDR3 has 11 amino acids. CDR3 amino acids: CSAPTGTQQYF. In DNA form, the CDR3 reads TGCAGTGCACCTACAGGAACACAACAGTACTTC.

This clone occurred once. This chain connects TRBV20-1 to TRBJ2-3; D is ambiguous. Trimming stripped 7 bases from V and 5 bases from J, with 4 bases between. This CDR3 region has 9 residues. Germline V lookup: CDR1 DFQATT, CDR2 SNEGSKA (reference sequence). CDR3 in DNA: TGCAGTGGGGGAGATACGCAGTATTTT. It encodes CSGGDTQYF.

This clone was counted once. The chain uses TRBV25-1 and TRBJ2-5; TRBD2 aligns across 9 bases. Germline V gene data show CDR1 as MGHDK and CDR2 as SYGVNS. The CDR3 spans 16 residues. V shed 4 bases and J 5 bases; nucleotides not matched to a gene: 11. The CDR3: CASSGIAGGPRETQYF. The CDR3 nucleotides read TGTGCCAGCAGTGGTATCGCGGGAGGGCCGCGGGAGACCCAGTACTTC.

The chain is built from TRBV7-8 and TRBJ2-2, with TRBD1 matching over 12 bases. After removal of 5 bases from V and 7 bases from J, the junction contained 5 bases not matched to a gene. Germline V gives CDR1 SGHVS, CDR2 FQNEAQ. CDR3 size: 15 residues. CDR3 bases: TGTGCCAGCAGCCTCGGGACAGGGGGCCTCGGGGAGCTGTTTTTT. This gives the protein CASSLGTGGLGELFF.